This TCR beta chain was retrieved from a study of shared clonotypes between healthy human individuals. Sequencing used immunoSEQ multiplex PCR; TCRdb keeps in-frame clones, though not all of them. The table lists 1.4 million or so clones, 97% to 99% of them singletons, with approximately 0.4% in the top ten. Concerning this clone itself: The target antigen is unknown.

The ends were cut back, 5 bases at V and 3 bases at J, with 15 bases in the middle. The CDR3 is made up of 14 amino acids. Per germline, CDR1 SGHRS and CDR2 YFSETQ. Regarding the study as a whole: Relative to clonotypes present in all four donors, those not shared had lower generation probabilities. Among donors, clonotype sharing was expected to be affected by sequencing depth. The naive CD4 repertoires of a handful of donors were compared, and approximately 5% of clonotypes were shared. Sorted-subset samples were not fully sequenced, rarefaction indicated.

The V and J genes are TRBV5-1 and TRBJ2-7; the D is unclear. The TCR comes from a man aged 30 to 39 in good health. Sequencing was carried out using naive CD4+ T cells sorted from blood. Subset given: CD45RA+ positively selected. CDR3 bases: TGCGCCAGCAGTAATCTTGAGTGGGACTACGAGCAGTACTTC. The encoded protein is CASSNLEWDYEQYF. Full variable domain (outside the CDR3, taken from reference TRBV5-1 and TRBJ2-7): KAGVTQTPRYLIKTRGQQVTLSCSPISGHRSVSWYQQTPGQGLQFLFEYFSETQRNKGNFPGRFSGRQFSNSRSEMNVSTLELGDSALYLCASSNLEWDYEQYFGPGTRLTVT.